These 12 T cell receptor beta chains were all obtained from the same sample, sequenced in a study of shared clonotypes between healthy human individuals. Sequencing was performed with immunoSEQ multiplex PCR; in TCRdb, only in-frame clones are kept and a portion is missing. The data contain a few hundred thousand clones, around 78% of them singletons. The sequencing input was PBMCs. Every receptor here comes from a middle-aged woman in good health. Some clones in this sample may be carry-over from other donors' samples.

The rearrangement links TRBV30 to TRBJ1-2; 10 bases map to TRBD1. The germline CDR1 and CDR2 sequences are GTSNPN and SVGIG (reference sequence). CDR3 length: 18 residues. Unmatched junction bases numbered 13, after V lost 0 bases and J lost 3 bases. In DNA, the CDR3 is TGTGCCTGGAGTGTACGGGGGACAGGGGTTTCCTTAGACTATGGCTACACCTTC. Translated, it gives CAWSVRGTGVSLDYGYTF.

The CDR3 DNA is TGCGCCAGCAGCTTGTACCTAGAGACCCCGGAGACCCAGTACTTC. This translates into CASSLYLETPETQYF. The chain is built from TRBV5-1 and TRBJ2-5; unclear D gene. The CDR3 totals 15 residues. Germline CDR1 and CDR2: SGHRS and YFSETQ. V lost 1 base, J lost 5 bases, and 15 bases lay in between.

The CDR3 sequence is CASSSDTLAYNEQFF. CDR3 DNA sequence: TGTGCCAGCAGCAGCGACACCCTGGCTTACAATGAGCAGTTCTTC. The chain joins TRBV7-9 to TRBJ2-1; no clear D gene. Germline CDR1 is SEHNR and CDR2 is FQNEAQ (reference sequence). The CDR3 has 15 residues. V was pared by 5 bases and J by 4 bases, with 15 bases between.

About this clone: This may arise from a read error, as a much more abundant clone is one base away. Other DNA sequences of this sample code for an identical CDR3. The rearrangement links TRBV7-9 to TRBJ2-7; D not certain. Trimming shortened V by 1 base and J by 2 bases, and 3 bases separated the two germline ends. Germline lookup yields CDR1 SEHNR and CDR2 FQNEAQ (reference sequence). CDR3 length: 12 residues. This CDR3 reads CASSLGAYEQYF. The CDR3, as DNA: TGTGCCAGCAGCTTAGGGGCCTACGAGCAGTACTTC.

Of note for this clone: This sample includes further DNA sequences coding for the same CDR3. The chain carries TRBV7-3 and TRBJ1-1; D is unclear. Germline assignment: CDR1 SGHTA and CDR2 FQGTGA. This CDR3 contains 13 residues. V lost 3 bases to trimming and J lost 4 bases, with 9 bases between them. The CDR3 is CASSFDGSTEAFF. In DNA form, the CDR3 reads TGTGCCAGCAGCTTCGACGGAAGCACTGAAGCTTTCTTT.

J is TRBJ2-1 and V is TRBV28; 8 positions agree with TRBD2. V lost 5 bases, J lost 11 bases, and 11 bases stayed unmatched. CDR3 size: 14 residues. Germline V gives CDR1 MDHEN, CDR2 SYDVKM. Written as DNA, the CDR3 is TGTGCCAGCAGTCTGGTTAGCGGGGATCTTCAGCAGTTCTTC. Translation: CASSLVSGDLQQFF. Together with reference TRBV28 and TRBJ2-1, the CDR3 gives the full variable domain: DVKVTQSSRYLVKRTGEKVFLECVQDMDHENMFWYRQDPGLGLRLIYFSYDVKMKEKGDIPEGYSVSREKKERFSLILESASTNQTSMYLCASSLVSGDLQQFFGPGTRLTVL.

The gene calls are TRBV30 and TRBJ2-7; TRBD2 is a possible D gene (5 bases). CDR3 length: 13 amino acids. V lost 7 bases and J lost 5, with 18 bases in between. Germline values: CDR1 GTSNPN, CDR2 SVGIG (reference sequence). The CDR3 DNA reads as TGTGCCTTCCGTCTGGAGGCCAGAAACGAGCAGTACTTC. The encoded protein is CAFRLEARNEQYF.

The chain links TRBV7-3 to TRBJ1-1; D might be TRBD1 (5 bases). The CDR3 runs 16 residues. From germline, CDR1 is SGHTA and CDR2 FQGTGA. V lost 1 base and J 1 base, leaving 13 bases between the germline ends. The CDR3 reads CASSLNPLGENTEAFF. The DNA for the CDR3 is TGTGCCAGCAGCTTAAACCCTCTGGGGGAGAACACTGAAGCTTTCTTT.

CDR3 bases: TGCGCCAGCAGCCCGACCGACAGGGTGCAAGGCTACACCTTC. It encodes CASSPTDRVQGYTF. J is TRBJ1-2 and V is TRBV5-1; 7 nucleotides agree with TRBD1. Looked up from germline, CDR1 is SGHRS and CDR2 is YFSETQ. V was pared by 4 bases and J by 8 bases, with 11 bases of the junction left unmatched. This CDR3 contains 14 residues.

The rearrangement joins TRBV2 to TRBJ2-2, with 8 bases aligning to TRBD2. Germline V gives CDR1 SNHLY, CDR2 FYNNEI. The CDR3 covers 15 residues. The ends lost 4 bases at V and 7 bases at J; junction bases unmatched: 8. The CDR3 is CASSGSGLGDGELFF. CDR3 DNA: TGTGCCAGCAGTGGCTCGGGACTAGGGGACGGGGAGCTGTTTTTT.

The gene calls are TRBV28 and TRBJ1-1; D remains unclear. V gave up 2 bases and J gave up 2 bases, with 9 bases separating them. CDR3 length equals 14 residues. CDR1 MDHEN and CDR2 SYDVKM come from the germline V gene. CDR3 protein: CASSLTRENTEAFF. CDR3 nucleotides: TGTGCCAGCAGTTTAACAAGGGAAAACACTGAAGCTTTCTTT.

Points on this clone: One base separates it from a far larger clone, so it is likely a read error. Other DNA sequences of this sample code for an identical CDR3. CDR3 nucleotide sequence: TGTGCCAGCAGTGACATTAGCAATCAGCCCCAACATTTT. It encodes CASSDISNQPQHF. The chain is built from TRBV2 and TRBJ1-5; D not resolved. Germline assignment: CDR1 SNHLY and CDR2 FYNNEI. The CDR3 totals 13 residues.